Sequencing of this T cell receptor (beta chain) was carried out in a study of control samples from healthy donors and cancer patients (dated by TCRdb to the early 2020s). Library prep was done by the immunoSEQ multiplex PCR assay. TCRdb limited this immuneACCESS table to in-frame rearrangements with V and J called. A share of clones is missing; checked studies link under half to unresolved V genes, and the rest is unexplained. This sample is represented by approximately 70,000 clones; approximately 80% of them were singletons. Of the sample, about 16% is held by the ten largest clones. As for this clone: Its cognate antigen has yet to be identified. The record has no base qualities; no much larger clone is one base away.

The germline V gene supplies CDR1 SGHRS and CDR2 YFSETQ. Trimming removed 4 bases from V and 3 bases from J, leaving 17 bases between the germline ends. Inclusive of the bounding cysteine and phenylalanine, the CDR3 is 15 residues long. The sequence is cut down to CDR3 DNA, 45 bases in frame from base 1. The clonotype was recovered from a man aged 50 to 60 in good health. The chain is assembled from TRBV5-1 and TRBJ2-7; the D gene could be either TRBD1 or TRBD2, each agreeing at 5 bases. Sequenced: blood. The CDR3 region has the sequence CASSLGDPSIYEQYF. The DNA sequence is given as TGCGCCAGCAGCCTTGGGGACCCGAGCATCTACGAGCAGTACTTC.